The next 15 T cell receptor beta chains were all read from a single sample in a study of T-cell memory formation after mild COVID-19. TCRdb re-derived calls from the 5' RACE reads in MiXCR, one entry per CDR3 protein. The sample holds just over 400,000 distinct CDR3 sequences, around a quarter seen once. The source material was PBMCs or a T cell subset sorted from them (not recorded which). These receptors were collected from an adult woman who had mild COVID-19 (a few samples of this study predate the infection). Cell type and time point are not known.

This clonotype was picked up a small number of times. This rearrangement joins TRBV18 to TRBJ2-7, with D perhaps matching TRBD2 (6 bases). The CDR3 totals 14 residues. V dropped 0 bases and J dropped 6 bases, with 12 bases sitting between them. Per germline, CDR1 KGHSH and CDR2 LQKENI. For the CDR3, the DNA is TGTGCCAGCTCACCACCGGTAGGAGGGCTCGAGCAGTACTTC. Protein product: CASSPPVGGLEQYF. Complete variable domain (other parts from reference TRBV18 and TRBJ2-7): NAGVMQNPRHLVRRRGQEARLRCSPMKGHSHVYWYRQLPEEGLKFMVYLQKENIIDESGMPKERFSAEFPKEGPSILRIQQVVRGDSAAYFCASSPPVGGLEQYFGPGTRLTVT.

This clonotype has a handful of counts. The chain uses TRBV11-3 and TRBJ2-2; maybe TRBD1 (5 bases). CDR3 length equals 17 residues. From germline, CDR1 is SGHNT and CDR2 YENEEA. V lost 3 bases to trimming and J lost 1 base, with 15 bases between them. The CDR3 loop is CASSLRPGQGNTGELFF. The CDR3 nucleotides read TGTGCCAGCAGCTTGAGACCTGGGCAGGGGAACACCGGGGAGCTGTTTTTT.

The V call is TRBV4-1, the J call TRBJ1-2; TRBD1 agrees at 7 bases. The V and J ends lost 0 bases and 4 bases, in that order; junction bases with no gene match: 11. This CDR3 contains 17 residues. The V gene's germline CDR1 is MGHRA and CDR2 YSYEKL. For the CDR3, the DNA is TGCGCCAGCAGCCAAGAAGGCGATCCAGGGGGAACCTATGGCTACACCTTC. This encodes CASSQEGDPGGTYGYTF.

This clonotype occurred a few times. The chain couples TRBV7-9 to TRBJ2-7; D remains ambiguous. The CDR3 spans 12 residues. The germline gives CDR1 SEHNR, CDR2 FQNEAQ (reference sequence). Trimming left V 5 bases short and J 6 bases short, with 11 bases between. The CDR3 bases are TGTGCCAGCAGCGGACCCCCCCCCGAGCAGTACTTC. Its protein product is CASSGPPPEQYF.

The chain carries TRBV27 and TRBJ1-6; 8 positions match TRBD1. V gave up 3 bases and J gave up 6 bases; unmatched junction bases: 7. The CDR3 is 16 amino acids. CDR1 is MNHEY, CDR2 SMNVEV, per germline (reference sequence). The CDR3 DNA follows: TGTGCCAGCAGTTTGCCTCAGGGGGCGGGTAATTCACCCCTCCACTTT. Protein: CASSLPQGAGNSPLHF.

V gene TRBV4-2 combines with J gene TRBJ2-4, with D perhaps TRBD1 (5 bases). Germline CDR1 and CDR2: LGHNA and YNFKEQ. V dropped 0 bases and J dropped 3 bases, with 15 bases sitting between them. The CDR3 runs to 17 residues. CDR3 in DNA: TGTGCCAGCAGCCAAGAAGGAAGGACAAAGGGCAAAAACATTCAGTACTTC. As protein: CASSQEGRTKGKNIQYF.

This clonotype turned up a few times. The CDR3 protein is CASSLNPRGNEQFF. Here the CDR3 DNA reads TGTGCCAGCAGCTTGAATCCTCGGGGCAATGAGCAGTTCTTC. The chain is built from TRBV5-5 and TRBJ2-1; a possible D gene is TRBD2 (5 bases). The V end was cut by 1 base, the J end by 6 bases, with 11 bases between. Germline CDR1 is SGHKS and CDR2 is YYEKEE (reference sequence). CDR3 length equals 14 residues.

This clonotype was counted between two and nine times. The genes are TRBV24-1 and TRBJ1-6; maybe TRBD1 (6 bases). The CDR3 covers 14 residues. In germline, CDR1 is KGHDR, CDR2 SFDVKD. V dropped 5 bases and J dropped 6 bases, with 10 bases sitting between them. CDR3 amino acids: CATSATGTNSPLHF. The CDR3 nucleotides read TGTGCCACCAGTGCCACAGGGACTAATTCACCCCTCCACTTT.

CDR3 region: CASNRGDYGYTF. CDR3 DNA sequence: TGTGCCAGCAACAGGGGGGACTATGGCTACACCTTC. The chain is built from TRBV28 and TRBJ1-2, with 8 bases lining up with TRBD1. After removal of 7 bases from V and 3 bases from J, the junction contained 1 base not matched to a gene. The germline V gene encodes CDR1 MDHEN and CDR2 SYDVKM. This CDR3 is 12 amino acids long.

The rearrangement links TRBV24-1 to TRBJ2-1; 10 positions agree with TRBD2. There are 12 residues in the CDR3. V lost 6 bases and J lost 10; bases outside the gene matches: 2. CDR1 and CDR2 (germline): KGHDR, SFDVKD. CDR3 amino acids: CATSLAGVEQFF. In DNA form, the CDR3 reads TGTGCCACCAGTCTAGCGGGAGTCGAGCAGTTCTTC.

The gene calls are TRBV20-1 and TRBJ2-7; unclear D gene. Germline lookup yields CDR1 DFQATT and CDR2 SNEGSKA (reference sequence). The CDR3 is 11 residues long. The V end lost 4 bases, the J end lost 6 bases, and 10 bases lay between the germline ends. This CDR3 is CSATLDGEQYF. The DNA for the CDR3 is TGCAGTGCTACCCTAGATGGCGAGCAGTACTTC.

V usage is TRBV5-1 and J usage is TRBJ1-2; a possible D gene is TRBD1 (6 bases). CDR1 SGHRS and CDR2 YFSETQ come from the germline V gene. The CDR3 has 15 residues. V lost 3 bases, J lost 3 bases, and 15 bases lay in between. This CDR3 is CASSSGQASDYGYTF. The CDR3 DNA reads as TGCGCCAGCAGCTCGGGACAAGCATCTGACTATGGCTACACCTTC.

The rearrangement links TRBV5-1 to TRBJ2-2; D possibly corresponds to TRBD1 (6 bases). V was cut by 1 base and J by 2 bases, with 9 bases left in between. The CDR3 contains 15 residues. Per germline, CDR1 SGHRS and CDR2 YFSETQ. CDR3 region: CASSLTGKNTGELFF. For the CDR3, the DNA is TGCGCCAGCAGCTTGACAGGGAAAAACACCGGGGAGCTGTTTTTT.

This clonotype was detected ten times or more. The chain carries TRBV20-1 and TRBJ1-1; D is unclear. Germline CDR1 is DFQATT and CDR2 is SNEGSKA (reference sequence). V lost 3 bases to trimming and J lost 3 bases, with 8 bases between them. CDR3 length equals 12 residues. CDR3 DNA: TGCAGTGCTAGGGTTCGCGACACTGAAGCTTTCTTT. Translated, it gives CSARVRDTEAFF.

In this sample, this clonotype turned up once. J is TRBJ2-1 and V is TRBV27, with a tentative D call TRBD1 (6 bases). The CDR3 loop spans 13 amino acids. Per germline, CDR1 MNHEY and CDR2 SMNVEV (reference sequence). V dropped 5 bases and J dropped 15 bases, with 20 bases sitting between them. This CDR3 is CASSQSPQGLRFF. DNA of the CDR3: TGTGCCAGCAGTCAGTCACCGCAGGGGCTCCGGTTCTTC.